This T cell receptor beta chain came from a study of blood T cells in healthy people across ages. Details on this clonotype: Its matching antigen is unknown.

Germline lookup yields CDR1 MDHEN and CDR2 SYDVKM. CDR3 length: 14 residues. Donors ranged from roughly 6 to 95 years old and were healthy Caucasians in Russia. Using a J-beta primer mix together with a sample-barcoded 5' primer, a second PCR was run for about 6 to 12 cycles. MiXCR, applied by TCRdb to the 5' RACE reads, yields one record per CDR3 protein. This table has about 1.8 million distinct CDR3 sequences, around half appearing once. General observations from the study: Naive T cell percentage and TCR beta diversity correlated strongly. Among T cells, TCR beta diversity per million cells dropped roughly linearly as age rose.

Sequencing input: blood. The source of this sequence is a woman aged 40 to 55 in good health. The V gene is TRBV28, the J gene TRBJ1-2; tentative D call: TRBD1 (5 bases). This CDR3 reads CALSEQRGGYGYTF. The CDR3 nucleotides read TGTGCATTGTCCGAACAGAGGGGAGGCTATGGCTACACCTTC.